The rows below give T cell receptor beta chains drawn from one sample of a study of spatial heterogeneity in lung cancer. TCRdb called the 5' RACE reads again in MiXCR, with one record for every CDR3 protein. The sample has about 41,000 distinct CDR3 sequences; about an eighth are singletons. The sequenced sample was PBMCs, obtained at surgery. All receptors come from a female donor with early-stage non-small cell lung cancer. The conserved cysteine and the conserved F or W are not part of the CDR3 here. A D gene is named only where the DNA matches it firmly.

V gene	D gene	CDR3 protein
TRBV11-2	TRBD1	ASSAGQRYAEAF
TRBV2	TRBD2	ASSDGTSPSTDTQY
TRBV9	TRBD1	ASSEGDRANSPLH
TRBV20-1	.	SARDTIGTGDTEAF
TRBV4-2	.	ASSPGKTYGYT
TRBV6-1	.	ATPRGNTGELF
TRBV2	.	ASSEDRGSSNYNEQF
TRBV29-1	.	SVGTANEQY
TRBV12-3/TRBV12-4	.	ASSPRASTDTQY
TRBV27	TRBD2	ASSLVGGGAADTQY
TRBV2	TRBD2	ASSAGGLDQETQY
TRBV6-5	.	ASSYLGNSVSTEAF
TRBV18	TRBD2	ASSMGLAGIYNEQF
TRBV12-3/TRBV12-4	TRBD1	ASGRTGNTGELF
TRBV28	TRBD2	ASSLAGTTREQY
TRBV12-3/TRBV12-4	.	ASSGGGGAWGYEQY
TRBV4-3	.	ASSQTTGRKLF
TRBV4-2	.	ASSQPQAGNTEAF
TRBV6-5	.	ATGANSYNSPLH
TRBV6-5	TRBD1	ASSFIQGEPTGYT
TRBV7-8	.	ASSLEGGSSYEQY
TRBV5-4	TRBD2	ASTSTSGDTQY
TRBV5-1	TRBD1	ASSLNEQGPNSPLH
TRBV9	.	ASSVADRNTEAF
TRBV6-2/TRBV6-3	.	ASSYEGGRTEAF
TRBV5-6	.	ASSFSSAGEQY
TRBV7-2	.	ASSSRTKSIYEQY
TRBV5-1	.	ASSQLAAGENEQF
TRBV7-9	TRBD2	ASSSQTSGGRLEQY
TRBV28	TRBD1	ATPAGTGNYGYT
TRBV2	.	ASSGGRPSSGNTIY
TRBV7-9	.	ASSPGTENTEAF
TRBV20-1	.	SAREQGSNEQY
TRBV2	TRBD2	ASSPRLAGGHEQF
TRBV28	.	ASTTRQPNPGYT
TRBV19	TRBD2	ASSTGGGTDTQY
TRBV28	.	ASSLISVTDTQY
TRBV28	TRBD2	ASTLAGGPDTQY
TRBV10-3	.	AISDMKGNEQF
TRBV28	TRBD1	ASRSGTGAYEQY
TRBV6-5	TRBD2	ASSYTSGGESDTQY
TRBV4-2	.	ASSQDGATYEQY
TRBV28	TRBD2	ASRAGLSTDTQY
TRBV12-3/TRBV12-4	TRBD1	ASSGDSLEYGYT
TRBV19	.	ASSFWGGPNEQF
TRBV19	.	ASSPALGELF
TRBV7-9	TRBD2	ASSAPGTPLGTSGGALGEQY
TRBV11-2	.	ASSFVWGPDETQY
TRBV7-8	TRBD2	ASSFSYGGAEETQY
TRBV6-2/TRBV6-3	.	ASYNLGKNTEAF
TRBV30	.	AWSRSGDTQY
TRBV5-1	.	ASSLSRGAGTGELF
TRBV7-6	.	ASSLKQGTEAF
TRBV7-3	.	ASSKDSLNFGSTEAF
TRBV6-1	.	ASGRDQGLGNTIY